There are many counts of the clone carrying this TCR beta chain. The antigen is unknown. This specimen belongs to a study of molecular identifiers for immune sequencing clone quantification. General study points: Effector cells kept over 97% of their molecules in clones above 20 RNA copies, while naive cells kept under 1% there.

Germline CDR1 is MNHEY and CDR2 is SVGEGT. This CDR3 is built from 14 residues. V was shortened by 4 bases and J by 0 bases, with 7 bases between the two germline ends. The use of previously described methods and listed TCR primers produced the bulk TCR libraries. TCRdb used MiXCR to reprocess the PCR reads, holding one entry per CDR3 protein. The sample has approximately 670,000 distinct CDR3 sequences; about 20% are singletons. This sequence joins TRBV6-2 or TRBV6-3 and TRBJ1-5; D ambiguous. The specimen sequenced was naive CD8+ T cells from blood, with Jurkat cell RNA spiked in. Regarding subset: FACS-sorted CD8+CD4-CCR7+CD45RA+ naive T cells. This TCR was recovered from a human donor in good health. Some libraries in this study had Jurkat cell RNA spiked in. CDR3 sequence reads: CASSFPYSNQPQHF. As DNA, the CDR3 is TGTGCCAGCAGTTTCCCGTATAGCAATCAGCCCCAGCATTTT.